Given below is one TCR beta chain in context. V was clipped by 3 bases and J by 7 bases, with 18 bases between them. Germline V gene data show CDR1 as MGHRA and CDR2 as YSYEKL. This CDR3 spans 16 amino acids. The data originate from a study of technical replicates of blood from several donors. This table comes from immunoSEQ multiplex PCR, and its TCRdb copy is limited to in-frame clones, with some not included. The sample holds approximately 77,000 clones, approximately 94% seen once. The genes are TRBV4-1 and TRBJ2-2; D might be TRBD2 (6 bases). The material sequenced was T cells isolated from PBMCs. The sequence was collected from a human donor in good health. The CDR3 loop is CASSQSPSGENGELFF. The CDR3 region has the DNA TGCGCCAGCAGCCAGTCCCCGTCGGGAGAAAACGGGGAGCTGTTTTTT.